This is a list of T cell receptor beta chains from one sample in a study of vaccination effects on CD4 cells after COVID-19. No antigen has been identified for these receptors. The table came from immunoSEQ multiplex PCR; TCRdb's copy has only in-frame clones and leaves some out. The sample includes tens of thousands of clones, roughly 87% of them seen just once. The sequencing used CD4+ T cells from PBMCs cultured without peptide, collected before COVID-19 vaccination. The receptor source for this set is a human donor who received a COVID-19 vaccine. Both conserved end residues are part of each CDR3. D genes are given only for firm matches. Only part of the rows carry a size: once, few, many, or a class if the clone is expanded.

CDR3 DNA	CDR3 protein	clone size	D gene	V gene	J gene
TGCGCCAGCAGCCAAGGGGATCGACAGGGTCAAGAGACCCAGTACTTC	CASSQGDRQGQETQYF	-	TRBD1	TRBV4-1	TRBJ2-5
TGTGCCTGGAGTCGACGACAAGTCAAAAACATTCAGTACTTC	CAWSRRQVKNIQYF	-	-	TRBV30	TRBJ2-4
TGTGCCGCGTCGACGGCTAACTATGGCTACACCTTC	CAASTANYGYTF	-	-	TRBV24-1	TRBJ1-2
TGTGCCAGCAGTGAACTGGCAGGGGTAGGAAAACTGTTTTTT	CASSELAGVGKLFF	-	-	TRBV25-1	TRBJ1-4
TGTGCCACCCGGGGGAATAATTCACCCCTCCACTTT	CATRGNNSPLHF	-	-	TRBV28	TRBJ1-6
TGTGCCAGCAGCGCCCAGGGGTCTACCGGGGAGCTGTTTTTT	CASSAQGSTGELFF	once	-	TRBV9	TRBJ2-2
TGTGCCAGTAGTAGAAGTACAGGGCTATCGACTATCGGCTACACCTTC	CASSRSTGLSTIGYTF	-	-	TRBV19	TRBJ1-2
TGTGCCAGCAGTTTTAGACAGGGCCACACCGGGGAGCTGTTTTTT	CASSFRQGHTGELFF	-	TRBD1	TRBV7-3	TRBJ2-2
TGCGCCAGCAGCTTGACGGTCCCCTACAATGAGCAGTTCTTC	CASSLTVPYNEQFF	-	-	TRBV5-1	TRBJ2-1
TGTGCCAGCAGCTTGCAGGGGCAGTCCGCTGAAGCTTTCTTT	CASSLQGQSAEAFF	-	-	TRBV5-4	TRBJ1-1
TGCGCCAGCAGCCAAGATGGGGGGGCAGGGACGCAGTATTTT	CASSQDGGAGTQYF	once	-	TRBV4-1	TRBJ2-3
TGTGCCAGCAGCTTATATCCGGATATCGCCACCGGGGAGCTGTTTTTT	CASSLYPDIATGELFF	once	-	TRBV7-3	TRBJ2-2
TGCGCCAGCAGTTATGCGGGACGGAAGAACAATGAGCAGTTCTTC	CASSYAGRKNNEQFF	-	-	TRBV4-1	TRBJ2-1
TGTGCCAGCAGTCGCTTCCGGGACAGGGGGCGAAATGAGCAGTTCTTC	CASSRFRDRGRNEQFF	-	TRBD1	TRBV28	TRBJ2-1
TGTGCCAGCAGTTTATTCTTTGGGTCGGAGGCCCAGTACTTC	CASSLFFGSEAQYF	-	-	TRBV28	TRBJ2-5
TGTGCCAGCAGTGCCTCGGGACTAGCGGGATCAAGGTGGACCCAGTACTTC	CASSASGLAGSRWTQYF	-	TRBD2	TRBV27	TRBJ2-5
TGTGCCAGCAGCCCGACAGGAAACTATGGCTACACCTTC	CASSPTGNYGYTF	-	-	TRBV6-2/TRBV6-3	TRBJ1-2
TGTGCCAGCAGTTTATTATCGGTTAAGGGAGCTTTCTTT	CASSLLSVKGAFF	few	-	TRBV12-3/TRBV12-4	TRBJ1-1
TGTGCCAGCAGCCCCCAGCGCAATCAGCCCCAGCATTTT	CASSPQRNQPQHF	-	-	TRBV6-5	TRBJ1-5
TGTGCCAGCAGCCCTAGCTCGCTGAACACTGAAGCTTTCTTT	CASSPSSLNTEAFF	-	-	TRBV9	TRBJ1-1
TGTGCCAGCAGGGATACCAGGGGTCAGCCCCAGCATTTT	CASRDTRGQPQHF	-	-	TRBV12-3/TRBV12-4	TRBJ1-5
TGTGCCACCAGGGAGACTAGCGGGGGCCATGAGCAGTTCTTC	CATRETSGGHEQFF	once	TRBD2	TRBV10-3	TRBJ2-1
TGCGCCAGCAGCTTCGTTTCCCTAAGCACAGATACGCAGTATTTT	CASSFVSLSTDTQYF	-	-	TRBV5-1	TRBJ2-3
TGTGCCAGCCGGCTCGGGACTTCCGAAAAACTGTTTTTT	CASRLGTSEKLFF	-	-	TRBV7-8	TRBJ1-4
TGCGCCAGCAGCCGGGCGGGACTAGCGGGGGGGCAGGAGACCCAGTACTTC	CASSRAGLAGGQETQYF	-	TRBD2	TRBV4-1	TRBJ2-5
TGCGCCAGCAGCTTGGGACAGATGAACACTGAAGCTTTCTTT	CASSLGQMNTEAFF	-	-	TRBV5-1	TRBJ1-1
TGTGCCAGCAGCTGGCGGGGGGGAAGCACAGATACGCAGTATTTT	CASSWRGGSTDTQYF	-	TRBD2	TRBV5-8	TRBJ2-3
TGTGCCACCAGTGACGGCGCAGGGTCTTACCAAGAGACCCAGTACTTC	CATSDGAGSYQETQYF	-	-	TRBV24-1	TRBJ2-5
TGTGCCAGCAGGGGTAATTCACCCCTCCACTTT	CASRGNSPLHF	-	-	TRBV3-1/TRBV3-2	TRBJ1-6
TGTGCCTGGAGTAAAAACAAGAGGGTATCTTCATTTCGTGGTGGACGGACTATGAACACTGAAGCTTTCTTT	CAWSKNKRVSSFRGGRTMNTEAFF	-	-	TRBV30	TRBJ1-1
TGTGCCAGCAGTCCGACGGCGGATCAGCCCCAGCATTTT	CASSPTADQPQHF	-	-	TRBV12-3/TRBV12-4	TRBJ1-5
TGTGCCAGCGGAAACGGACGGAATAGCAATCAGCCCCAGCATTTT	CASGNGRNSNQPQHF	-	-	TRBV6-5	TRBJ1-5
TGTGCCAGCAGGGGGGACAGTTGGGGACGGGCCAACGTCCTGACTTTC	CASRGDSWGRANVLTF	-	TRBD1	TRBV28	TRBJ2-6
TGTGCCAGCTCACAATCCGGGGTGTTGAATTCACCCCTCCACTTT	CASSQSGVLNSPLHF	-	-	TRBV18	TRBJ1-6
TGCGCCAGCAGCTCTGGACTAGCGGGGACCCCGAGCACAGATACGCAGTATTTT	CASSSGLAGTPSTDTQYF	-	TRBD2	TRBV5-1	TRBJ2-3